This paragraph reports one TCR beta chain. Antigen specificity is unknown. This sample was taken from a study of OX40 agonist ivuxolimab in advanced cancers. Study overall: The study reported partial responses in three patients: one hepatocellular carcinoma, two cutaneous melanoma.

General study results and limits: The antigens recognized by the expanded peripheral T cells, that is their antigen specificity, were not determined. With doses of 0.1-3.0 mg/kg, partial responders showed among the lowest clonal expansion.

Using immunoSEQ multiplex PCR, the repertoire was profiled, and TCRdb retains in-frame clones only, with some absent. The top ten hold roughly 0.72% of the sample, which has fewer than 85,000 clones, more than 70% seen once. The germline gives CDR1 SQVTM, CDR2 ANQGSEA. Trimming pared 0 bases from V and 15 bases from J, leaving 12 bases between. This CDR3 comprises 11 residues. This sequence joins TRBV29-1 and TRBJ2-1; the D is unclear. The source material was CD4+ or CD8+ T cells sorted from blood, sampled in a trial of the OX40 agonist ivuxolimab. The clonotype originates from an adult with an advanced solid tumor such as melanoma, head and neck, liver or kidney cancer. The CDR3 is CSVEDLNRWFF. The DNA of the CDR3 is TGCAGCGTTGAAGATTTGAACCGCTGGTTCTTC.